These T cell receptor beta chains were read from a single sample in a study of cytomegalovirus exposure and HLA in healthy donors. Repertoires were generated with immunoSEQ multiplex PCR, while TCRdb's copy carries only in-frame clones and drops some. The sample contains some 92,000 clones, 75% to 85% of which appear only once. Material: PBMCs. These receptors were obtained from a man aged 18 to 30 in good health and CMV-seropositive. CDR3s include the opening cysteine and the closing phenylalanine or tryptophan. The D gene is left open where the match is weak. The size of a clone is reported for some rows only, either as once, few or many, or as a class for expanded clones.

J,D,V,size,CDR3,DNA
TRBJ2-2,NA,TRBV29-1,NA,CSVARTNTGELFF,TGCAGCGTTGCCCGGACAAACACCGGGGAGCTGTTTTTT
TRBJ2-3,TRBD2,TRBV6-5,NA,CASRRLAGGTDTQYF,TGTGCCAGCAGGCGACTAGCGGGGGGGACAGATACGCAGTATTTT
TRBJ2-7,TRBD1,TRBV30,NA,CAGTVAYEQYF,TGTGCCGGGACAGTTGCCTACGAGCAGTACTTC
TRBJ1-4,TRBD1,TRBV7-8,NA,CASSHRQGALATNEKLFF,TGTGCCAGCAGTCACAGACAGGGGGCTTTAGCAACTAATGAAAAACTGTTTTTT
TRBJ1-3,NA,TRBV5-1,few,CASRTGGAGNTIYF,TGCGCCAGCAGAACCGGGGGGGCTGGAAACACCATATATTTT
TRBJ2-2,NA,TRBV7-6,once,CASSLAGAPGGELFF,TGTGCCAGCAGCTTAGCGGGGGCCCCGGGCGGGGAGCTGTTTTTT
TRBJ2-5,TRBD1,TRBV5-4,NA,CASSLQGDETQYF,TGTGCCAGCAGCTTACAGGGGGATGAGACCCAGTACTTC
TRBJ1-1,TRBD1,TRBV4-1,NA,CASSQETGGANTEAFF,TGCGCCAGCAGCCAAGAGACAGGGGGCGCGAACACTGAAGCTTTCTTT
TRBJ1-1,NA,TRBV7-9,NA,CSSSPGRAEAFF,TGTTCCAGCAGCCCCGGTCGGGCTGAAGCTTTCTTT
TRBJ2-7,TRBD1,TRBV28,few,CASSSDRGVHYEQYF,TGTGCCAGCAGCTCCGACAGGGGAGTTCATTACGAGCAGTACTTC
TRBJ2-1,NA,TRBV4-1,NA,CASSQVDLVSYNEQFF,TGCGCCAGCAGCCAAGTAGACTTGGTCTCCTACAATGAGCAGTTCTTC
TRBJ2-3,NA,TRBV27,NA,CASSVGASGTDTQYF,TGTGCCAGCTCAGTGGGGGCGAGTGGCACAGATACGCAGTATTTT
TRBJ1-2,NA,TRBV11-2,NA,CASSTWESSRYGYTF,TGTGCCAGCAGCACCTGGGAGTCCTCCCGCTATGGCTACACCTTC
TRBJ1-4,NA,TRBV7-8,once,CASSLEVGEKLFF,TGTGCCAGCAGCTTAGAGGTCGGGGAAAAACTGTTTTTT
TRBJ2-3,NA,TRBV9,NA,CASSVSGVSPDTQYF,TGTGCCAGCAGCGTAAGCGGAGTCTCCCCAGATACGCAGTATTTT
TRBJ2-7,TRBD2,TRBV11-2,NA,CASSLRLAGDEQYF,TGTGCCAGCAGCTTACGGCTAGCGGGGGACGAGCAGTACTTC
TRBJ1-3,NA,TRBV11-2,NA,CASGRGTFSGNTIYF,TGTGCCAGCGGAAGAGGAACTTTCTCTGGAAACACCATATATTTT
TRBJ2-2,NA,TRBV5-1,NA,CASSLDGGELFF,TGCGCCAGCAGCTTGGACGGCGGGGAGCTGTTTTTT
TRBJ2-3,TRBD2,TRBV27,NA,CASSPGLGSTDTQYF,TGTGCCAGCAGTCCCGGACTAGGGAGTACAGATACGCAGTATTTT
TRBJ2-7,NA,TRBV29-1,NA,CSVEDPKGGLPSAEQYF,TGCAGCGTTGAGGACCCTAAGGGGGGGCTCCCAAGTGCCGAGCAGTACTTC
TRBJ2-7,TRBD2,TRBV5-1,NA,CASSLEASGGAGEQYF,TGCGCCAGCAGCTTGGAGGCTAGCGGGGGGGCCGGGGAGCAGTACTTC